This TCR beta chain was found in a study of neurological immune-mediated disorders. Each CDR3 protein is one row after TCRdb ran MiXCR on the 5' RACE reads. The data show around 69,000 distinct CDR3 sequences, 3.4% seen once. This clonotype was seen at least ten times. V was shortened by 1 base and J by 0 bases, with 10 bases between the two germline ends. The CDR3 is made up of 15 amino acids. Germline V gene sequence: CDR1 SEHNR, CDR2 FQNEAQ (reference sequence). It was from 2 million PBMCs stored at -80 C that the unsorted libraries were obtained. The sequence was obtained from a man between 35 and 55 years old with multiple sclerosis. The rearrangement links TRBV7-9 to TRBJ2-7; no clear D gene. Sequences were obtained from PBMCs. This CDR3 is CASSLDRRSSYEQYF. The CDR3 DNA follows: TGTGCCAGCAGCTTAGACAGACGTAGCTCCTACGAGCAGTACTTC.